This TCR beta chain derives from a study of neurological immune-mediated disorders (dated by TCRdb to between 2019 and 2020). Regarding the research as a whole: Peripheral blood TCR-beta repertoires from HTLV-I-associated myelopathy (HAM/TSP) patients, multiple sclerosis patients and healthy controls were compared by UMI-based sequencing. Alongside PBMC samples, the set of some 98 TCR-beta libraries contained longitudinal samples, technical triplicates, and paired CD4+ and CD8+ T-cell subsets that had been sorted. The cohort included some 70 subjects: roughly 14 with HAM/TSP, around 35 with multiple sclerosis, and 20 healthy controls.

For unsorted PBMC libraries, 2 million PBMCs were used after storage in RNAlater at -80 degrees C until RNA extraction. PBMCs were separated from peripheral blood using Ficoll-Hypaque density gradient centrifugation and then cryopreserved in liquid nitrogen. This clonotype was seen many times. Its antigen is not yet known. Base qualities are missing; no much larger clone stands one base away. To synthesize cDNA, template-switch 5'RACE was performed with a primer carrying a 10-nucleotide random unique molecular identifier so that each TCR transcript was tagged. Every sequencing run yielded over 160 million TCR-beta sequences covering 15-18 subjects. Total RNA was extracted with the RNeasy kit. Using the KAPA Real-time Library Amplification kit, TCR-beta VDJ regions were amplified with primers for the TCR constant region and the 5'RACE anchor. Sample indexes and Illumina adaptors were added in a first PCR, and a second PCR then increased library yield. The roughly 650 bp TCR product was size-selected on a 2% E-gel SizeSelection system after Ampure bead purification. Before pooling, library quality was checked on a Bioanalyzer, concentration was measured with Qubit, and libraries were quantified with the Kapa Library Quantification kit. Libraries were sequenced paired-end 2 x 150 bp on an Illumina HiSeq 2500. To increase sequence diversity, about 25-31% phiX was spiked into each library pool. Turning to the authors' computational methods: The UMI-based MiGEC pipeline processed quality-filtered reads and removed over 75% of raw TCR sequences during error correction. IMGT germline references were used for aligning VDJ genes, and each clonotype was defined as a unique CDR3 amino acid sequence together with its V-J genes. Clonal expansion, Shannon diversity, and CDR3 relatedness (CalcPairwiseDistances, ClusterSamples) were evaluated with VDJtools, and phylogenetic trees were built with CLCbio workbench. A clone was classed as expanded if it had 8 or more unique UMIs, a cutoff based on coefficient-of-variation modelling across technical triplicates. TCRdb passed the public sequencing reads through fastp at Q25 and MiXCR, retaining productive beta sequences. Rows merge per CDR3 protein into single entries with the most common DNA and genes. V and J calls and clone size were set by TCRdb, not the authors. Recorded for this sample are around 37,000 distinct CDR3 sequences; 12% to 15% of them occurred a single time. Jointly, the top ten make up approximately 30% of the sample.

V and J lose 4 bases and 6 bases, and a span of 17 bases separates them. From its cysteine to its phenylalanine, the CDR3 spans 15 amino acids. The entry retains the CDR3 DNA only, 45 bases that are in frame from base 1. The germline V gene supplies CDR1 SGHRS and CDR2 YFSETQ. General findings and caveats noted by the study authors: Across subjects, expanded clones never shared an identical CDR3 amino acid sequence, which suggests that the TCR-beta repertoires in every group were private. TCR clonal expansion was greatest in HAM/TSP patients and smallest in MS patients, who ranked below even healthy controls.

Sequenced: PBMCs. This TCR derives from a woman aged 45-59 years with HTLV-1-associated myelopathy (HAM/TSP). The chain employs TRBV5-1 and TRBJ1-5; no D gene call is confident. The CDR3 region reads CASSPDVSSGQPQHF. The DNA reads as follows: TGCGCCAGCAGCCCGGACGTCAGTTCCGGTCAGCCCCAGCATTTT. With all but the CDR3 taken from the reference TRBV5-1 and TRBJ1-5 genes, the full variable domain is: KAGVTQTPRYLIKTRGQQVTLSCSPISGHRSVSWYQQTPGQGLQFLFEYFSETQRNKGNFPGRFSGRQFSNSRSEMNVSTLELGDSALYLCASSPDVSSGQPQHFGDGTRLSIL.